Following are 27 T cell receptor beta chains from one sample sequenced in a study of T cell changes during pregnancy in multiple sclerosis. Clones were sequenced by immunoSEQ multiplex PCR, and TCRdb holds only the in-frame ones, with some missing. Of tens of thousands of clones listed, around nine tenths are singletons. The sample in question was CD4+ T cells from peripheral blood mononuclear cells, obtained in the second trimester of pregnancy. The receptors stem from a female donor with multiple sclerosis, enrolled in a pregnancy study.

The chain is built from TRBV5-3 and TRBJ1-5; D remains unclear. TRBV5-3 is reported as an ORF; its role is uncertain. Trimming stripped 4 bases from V and 8 bases from J, with 22 bases between. CDR3 size: 16 residues. The DNA of the CDR3 is TGTGCCAGAAGCGTCAGGTGGATCCCCGTCGCCGAGCCCCAGCATTTT. Its translation is CARSVRWIPVAEPQHF.

The rearrangement links TRBV19 to TRBJ1-6; D might be TRBD1 (6 bases). Germline CDR1 and CDR2: LNHDA and SQIVND (reference sequence). The CDR3 contains 16 residues. V lost 5 bases, J lost 5 bases, and 16 bases lay in between. CDR3 protein: CASSWGQTEDNSPLHF. The CDR3 nucleotides are TGTGCCAGTAGTTGGGGGCAGACAGAGGATAATTCACCCCTCCACTTT.

The chain carries TRBV28 and TRBJ2-7; no clear D. Germline-derived CDR1 and CDR2 are MDHEN and SYDVKM. This CDR3 comprises 16 residues. V was cut by 6 bases and J by 3 bases, with 21 bases left in between. CDR3 sequence reads: CASRSSLRLLFYEQYF. In DNA form, the CDR3 reads TGTGCCAGCAGATCCTCCCTCCGCCTCCTATTCTACGAGCAGTACTTC.

V and J are TRBV5-1 and TRBJ2-3; 8 positions agree with TRBD1. J lost 3 bases, V lost 4 bases, and 7 bases had no gene match. The germline V gene has CDR1 SGHRS and CDR2 YFSETQ. This CDR3 is built from 15 residues. The CDR3, as DNA: TGCGCCAGCAGCCGAGACAGGGGTAAGACAGATACGCAGTATTTT. Its translation is CASSRDRGKTDTQYF.

The rearrangement uses TRBV5-6 and TRBJ2-7, with D possibly being TRBD1 (6 bases). Germline CDR1 is SGHDT and CDR2 is YYEEEE. Trimming left V 4 bases short and J 4 bases short, with 12 bases between. The CDR3 spans 13 residues. The CDR3 bases are TGTGCCAGCAGCCGCCGGGACAAATACGAGCAGTACTTC. Translating it yields CASSRRDKYEQYF.

The rearrangement uses TRBV7-8 and TRBJ2-6, with D unclear. This CDR3 is 18 amino acids long. With 1 base removed from V and 0 bases from J, the gap between germline ends came to 13 bases. Germline-derived CDR1 and CDR2 are SGHVS and FQNEAQ. This CDR3 is CASSLGAITYSGANVLTF. The CDR3 bases are TGTGCCAGCAGCTTAGGGGCTATTACGTACTCTGGGGCCAACGTCCTGACTTTC.

This clone has just one count. The V gene is TRBV7-3, the J gene TRBJ2-3; 8 bases match TRBD2. Germline CDR1 reads SGHTA; CDR2 reads FQGTGA. Unmatched junction bases numbered 5, after V lost 5 bases and J lost 4 bases. The CDR3 totals 14 residues. The CDR3 sequence: CASSPGGGADTQYF. CDR3 sequence (DNA): TGTGCCAGCAGCCCCGGGGGGGGCGCAGATACGCAGTATTTT.

The chain joins TRBV9 to TRBJ2-3, with D possibly matching TRBD2 (6 bases). CDR1 and CDR2 (germline): SGDLS, YYNGEE. V gave up 3 bases and J gave up 1 base, with 12 bases separating them. The CDR3 sequence is 15 residues long. CDR3 DNA: TGTGCCAGCAGCGCTCCGGGACTCCGCACAGATACGCAGTATTTT. Translating it yields CASSAPGLRTDTQYF.

The V gene is TRBV28, the J gene TRBJ1-1, with TRBD1 identical over 11 bases. The V segment lost 7 bases and the J segment 5 bases; nucleotides outside the gene matches: 18. This CDR3 comprises 18 residues. CDR1 is MDHEN and CDR2 is SYDVKM in the germline V gene. CDR3 residues: CASTSGWVGTGGWTEAFF. The CDR3 nucleotides read TGTGCCAGCACCAGTGGTTGGGTAGGGACAGGGGGATGGACTGAAGCTTTCTTT.

The chain recombines TRBV7-2 with TRBJ2-7; 9 bases line up with TRBD2. There are 14 residues in the CDR3. Unmatched junction bases numbered 5, after V lost 6 bases and J lost 2 bases. Germline CDR1 and CDR2: SGHTA and FQGNSA. The DNA of the CDR3 is TGTGCCAGCAGGCGGGGGGGAACCACCTACGAGCAGTACTTC. The encoded protein is CASRRGGTTYEQYF. The full variable domain, its missing parts supplied by reference TRBV7-2 and TRBJ2-7, is GAGVSQSPSNKVTEKGKDVELRCDPISGHTALYWYRQSLGQGLEFLIYFQGNSAPDKSGLPSDRFSAERTGGSVSTLTIQRTQQEDSAVYLCASRRGGTTYEQYFGPGTRLTVT.

The rearrangement links TRBV14 to TRBJ2-6; the D is unclear. V lost 5 bases and J lost 2, with 10 bases in between. Looked up from germline, CDR1 is SGHDN and CDR2 is FVKESK. The CDR3 totals 15 residues. The CDR3 DNA reads as TGTGCCAGCAGCGCCCAAGCCGCTGGGGCCAACGTCCTGACTTTC. Translated, it gives CASSAQAAGANVLTF.

This chain connects TRBV9 to TRBJ1-2; D is undetermined. The CDR3 has 13 residues. V was trimmed by 0 bases and J by 1 base, leaving 4 bases between them. Germline values: CDR1 SGDLS, CDR2 YYNGEE. CDR3 DNA sequence: TGTGCCAGCAGCGTAGGCAGTAACTATGGCTACACCTTC. The encoded protein is CASSVGSNYGYTF.

The J gene is TRBJ1-4, the V gene TRBV29-1; D perhaps matches TRBD1 (6 bases). The germline V gene encodes CDR1 SQVTM and CDR2 ANQGSEA. There are 16 residues in the CDR3. CDR3 sequence reads: CSALQGTFSTNEKLFF. The CDR3 DNA reads TGCAGTGCTCTACAGGGTACTTTTTCTACTAATGAAAAACTGTTTTTT.

The chain links TRBV5-8 to TRBJ1-2; TRBD1 agrees at 8 bases. Germline CDR1 reads SGHTS; CDR2 reads YDEGEE. Trimming cost V 0 bases and J 7 bases; bases outside gene matches: 8. CDR3 length: 15 amino acids. The CDR3 reads CASSLAGGARSGYTF. CDR3 bases: TGTGCCAGCAGCTTGGCAGGGGGCGCTAGGAGTGGCTACACCTTC.

This chain uses TRBV27 with TRBJ2-3; 13 bases are a match to TRBD2. The CDR3 covers 15 residues. The germline V gene has CDR1 MNHEY and CDR2 SMNVEV (reference sequence). The ends lost 6 bases at V and 8 bases at J; junction bases unmatched: 8. The DNA for the CDR3 is TGTGCCAGCAGAATGACTAGCGGGGGGCACGGTACGCAGTATTTT. Residues: CASRMTSGGHGTQYF.

Written as DNA, the CDR3 is TGTGCCAGCAGTTACCAGCGGGGGGGGCCAGGATATGAGCAGTTCTTC. Translating it yields CASSYQRGGPGYEQFF. The rearrangement links TRBV6-6 to TRBJ2-1, with 10 bases that match TRBD2. Looked up from germline, CDR1 is MNHNY and CDR2 is SVGAGI (reference sequence). Losses at the gene ends were 2 bases for V and 8 bases for J; bases not matched to a gene: 9. The CDR3 contains 16 residues.

The chain carries TRBV28 and TRBJ2-7; no reliable D call. This CDR3 region has 13 residues. V was clipped by 4 bases and J by 6 bases, with 13 bases between them. Germline V gene sequence: CDR1 MDHEN, CDR2 SYDVKM. CDR3 nucleotide sequence: TGTGCCAGCAGTTCCCCGCCATCGGGCGAGCAGTACTTC. Residues: CASSSPPSGEQYF.

A single count supports this clone. The V call is TRBV7-9, the J call TRBJ1-5; 8 bases fit TRBD1. The CDR3 runs 14 residues. Germline lookup yields CDR1 SEHNR and CDR2 FQNEAQ (reference sequence). Unmatched junction bases numbered 7, after V lost 5 bases and J lost 7 bases. The CDR3 loop is CASSPTGVRQPQHF. The DNA for the CDR3 is TGTGCCAGCAGCCCGACAGGGGTACGCCAGCCCCAGCATTTT.

V is TRBV29-1 and J is TRBJ2-1; no reliable D call. V was pared by 5 bases and J by 0 bases, with 8 bases between. The CDR3 loop spans 13 amino acids. CDR1 is SQVTM and CDR2 is ANQGSEA in the germline V gene. The CDR3 bases are TGCAGCGTTACAAGGAGCTCCTACAATGAGCAGTTCTTC. Amino acid sequence: CSVTRSSYNEQFF.

CDR3 nucleotide sequence: TGCAGCGTGACTAGTGGGAACTACGAGCAGTACTTC. Protein: CSVTSGNYEQYF. The gene calls are TRBV29-1 and TRBJ2-7, with D perhaps matching TRBD2 (6 bases). Trimming left V 6 bases short and J 3 bases short, with 12 bases between. The CDR3 consists of 12 residues. Germline loops: CDR1 SQVTM, CDR2 ANQGSEA.

This chain connects TRBV13 to TRBJ2-2; 12 positions match TRBD2. Trimming cost V 3 bases and J 0 bases; bases outside gene matches: 5. The germline CDR1 and CDR2 sequences are PRHDT and FYEKMQ (reference sequence). The length of the CDR3 is 18 residues. The CDR3 here is CASSFWASGRANTGELFF. The DNA of the CDR3 is TGTGCCAGCAGCTTTTGGGCTAGCGGGAGGGCGAACACCGGGGAGCTGTTTTTT.

The chain carries TRBV10-2 and TRBJ1-6; 7 bases align to TRBD1. The CDR3 loop spans 15 amino acids. With 5 bases clipped from V and 7 bases from J, the junction kept 8 bases outside the gene matches. Germline V gene data show CDR1 as WSHSY and CDR2 as SAAADI. The CDR3 is CASSSGQALNSPLHF. CDR3 in DNA: TGCGCCAGCAGTTCTGGACAGGCCCTAAATTCACCCCTCCACTTT.

This sequence joins TRBV28 and TRBJ2-5, with 10 bases aligning to TRBD2. Germline values: CDR1 MDHEN, CDR2 SYDVKM. The CDR3 sequence is 14 residues long. V shed 6 bases and J 4 bases; nucleotides not matched to a gene: 5. CDR3 in amino acids: CASRVAGGGETQYF. The DNA for the CDR3 is TGTGCCAGCAGAGTAGCGGGAGGAGGAGAGACCCAGTACTTC.

The rearrangement joins TRBV19 to TRBJ2-1; possibly TRBD1 for D (5 bases). CDR3 length: 17 residues. V gave up 4 bases and J gave up 2 bases, with 18 bases separating them. The germline V gene has CDR1 LNHDA and CDR2 SQIVND (reference sequence). The DNA of the CDR3 is TGTGCCAGTAGTAGAGCCAGGGTTGGTGTCGCCTACAATGAGCAGTTCTTC. It translates to CASSRARVGVAYNEQFF.

Here the CDR3 DNA reads TGTGCCTTTCGACTAGCGGGGGCTTCGGATCAGTACTTC. Protein: CAFRLAGASDQYF. V gene TRBV30 combines with J gene TRBJ2-5, with TRBD2 matching over 12 bases. Germline loops: CDR1 GTSNPN, CDR2 SVGIG (reference sequence). With V trimmed by 7 bases and J by 11 bases, 11 bases remained unmatched. This CDR3 region has 13 residues. The whole variable domain, filled in from reference TRBV30 and TRBJ2-5, reads SQTIHQWPATLVQPVGSPLSLECTVEGTSNPNLYWYRQAAGRGLQLLFYSVGIGQISSEVPQNLSASRPQDRQFILSSKKLLLSDSGFYLCAFRLAGASDQYFGPGTRLLVL.

The V call is TRBV28, the J call TRBJ2-2; D ambiguous. Germline values: CDR1 MDHEN, CDR2 SYDVKM. The CDR3 has 13 amino acids. Trimming stripped 8 bases from V and 3 bases from J, with 10 bases between. CDR3 sequence: CASPSPDTGELFF. The DNA for the CDR3 is TGTGCCAGCCCGAGTCCCGACACCGGGGAGCTGTTTTTT.

The rearrangement links TRBV7-3 to TRBJ2-3; weak D call: TRBD1 (5 bases). This CDR3 contains 14 residues. Looked up from germline, CDR1 is SGHTA and CDR2 is FQGTGA. Trimming left V 1 base short and J 6 bases short, with 11 bases between. The CDR3, as DNA: TGTGCCAGCAGCTTAAGCAGGGCCGCGGATACGCAGTATTTT. This translates into CASSLSRAADTQYF.